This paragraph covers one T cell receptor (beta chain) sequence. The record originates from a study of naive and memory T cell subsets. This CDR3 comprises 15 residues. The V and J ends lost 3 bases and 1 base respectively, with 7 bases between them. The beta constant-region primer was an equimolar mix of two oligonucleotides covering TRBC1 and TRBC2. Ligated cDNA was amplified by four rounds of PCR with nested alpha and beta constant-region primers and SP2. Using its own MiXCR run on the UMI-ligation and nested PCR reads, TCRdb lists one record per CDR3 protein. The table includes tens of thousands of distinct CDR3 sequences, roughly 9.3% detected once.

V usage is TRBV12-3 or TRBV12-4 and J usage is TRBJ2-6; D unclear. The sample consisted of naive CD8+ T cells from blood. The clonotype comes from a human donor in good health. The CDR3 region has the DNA TGTGCCAGCAGTTTTACTCCTTCTGGGGCCAACGTCCTGACTTTC. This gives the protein CASSFTPSGANVLTF.